Each of the 10 T cell receptor beta chains below was sequenced from the same sample in a study of Tregs in tolerant kidney transplant recipients. Profiling relied on immunoSEQ multiplex PCR, and the TCRdb table lists in-frame clones only, not all of them. The table shows roughly 250,000 clones, with 84% occurring only once. The sample was CD4+ T cells from blood. The origin of the receptors is a human donor in good health.

There are a few counts of this clone. V usage is TRBV4-1 and J usage is TRBJ2-7; TRBD1 agrees at 7 bases. The CDR3 is made up of 16 amino acids. From germline, CDR1 is MGHRA and CDR2 YSYEKL. V dropped 4 bases and J dropped 0; count of bases not matched to a gene: 9. This CDR3 is CASSPSGTVFSYEQYF. In DNA, the CDR3 is TGCGCCAGCAGCCCCTCCGGGACAGTCTTCTCCTACGAGCAGTACTTC.

The chain joins TRBV19 to TRBJ2-2; D is undetermined. Germline values: CDR1 LNHDA, CDR2 SQIVND (reference sequence). Trimming left V 1 base short and J 4 bases short, with 7 bases between. CDR3 length: 14 amino acids. The CDR3 loop reads CASSIVSSTGELFF. CDR3 coding DNA: TGTGCCAGTAGTATAGTCAGCAGCACCGGGGAGCTGTTTTTT.

The V call is TRBV10-3, the J call TRBJ1-1; a possible D gene is TRBD1 (6 bases). This CDR3 is built from 14 residues. Germline-derived CDR1 and CDR2 are ENHRY and SYGVKD. V was cut by 4 bases and J by 4 bases, with 13 bases left in between. CDR3 region: CAISVAGTRTEAFF. The CDR3 bases are TGTGCCATCAGTGTGGCGGGGACACGCACTGAAGCTTTCTTT.

The V gene is TRBV19, the J gene TRBJ2-5; D not certain. Germline V CDR1 and CDR2: LNHDA, SQIVND (reference sequence). The V end lost 4 bases, the J end lost 5 bases, and 8 bases lay between the germline ends. This CDR3 comprises 12 residues. The CDR3 DNA reads as TGTGCCAGTAGTAATGGTGTGGAGACCCAGTACTTC. Translated, it gives CASSNGVETQYF.

The CDR3 DNA reads TGTGCCAGCAGACTCATTACAGGGGGCGAAGCTTTCTTT. This codes for CASRLITGGEAFF. This sequence joins TRBV6-6 and TRBJ1-1; 9 bases align to TRBD1. Germline CDR1 and CDR2: MNHNY and SVGAGI (reference sequence). With V trimmed by 6 bases and J by 8 bases, 7 bases remained unmatched. CDR3 size: 13 residues.

V and J are TRBV25-1 and TRBJ2-7, with 8 bases fitting TRBD1. The CDR3 loop spans 13 amino acids. Germline assignment: CDR1 MGHDK and CDR2 SYGVNS. With V trimmed by 6 bases and J by 3 bases, 4 bases remained unmatched. CDR3 residues: CASRAGQGYEQYF. CDR3 nucleotide sequence: TGTGCCAGCAGAGCCGGACAGGGCTACGAGCAGTACTTC.

The chain links TRBV9 to TRBJ2-1; possible D gene TRBD2, 6 bases. Per the germline V gene, CDR1 is SGDLS and CDR2 is YYNGEE. V lost 2 bases, J lost 0 bases, and 9 bases lay in between. The CDR3 runs 15 residues. The CDR3 is CASSVRGASYNEQFF. The CDR3, as DNA: TGTGCCAGCAGCGTTCGCGGGGCCTCCTACAATGAGCAGTTCTTC.

The V and J genes are TRBV19 and TRBJ1-2, with D unclear. This CDR3 contains 13 residues. Germline lookup yields CDR1 LNHDA and CDR2 SQIVND (reference sequence). V was pared by 7 bases and J by 2 bases, with 11 bases between. CDR3 loop: CASTQTGNYGYTF. The CDR3 nucleotides are TGTGCCAGTACCCAGACGGGCAACTATGGCTACACCTTC.

This chain joins TRBV4-1 and TRBJ2-1, with 15 bases identical to TRBD2. V lost 4 bases, J lost 8 bases, and 9 bases stayed unmatched. Germline V gene data show CDR1 as MGHRA and CDR2 as YSYEKL. The CDR3 has 17 amino acids. The CDR3 nucleotides read TGCGCCAGCAGCCTTACGGGACTAGCGGGGGGTAAAGATGAGCAGTTCTTC. Its translation is CASSLTGLAGGKDEQFF.

V usage is TRBV11-3 and J usage is TRBJ2-5; no clear D gene. The germline V gene has CDR1 SGHNT and CDR2 YENEEA. This CDR3 contains 13 residues. V was cut by 5 bases and J by 11 bases, with 18 bases left in between. CDR3 DNA: TGTGCCAGCAGCGTCGGGCCCCGGCAAGAGCAGTACTTC. This translates into CASSVGPRQEQYF.